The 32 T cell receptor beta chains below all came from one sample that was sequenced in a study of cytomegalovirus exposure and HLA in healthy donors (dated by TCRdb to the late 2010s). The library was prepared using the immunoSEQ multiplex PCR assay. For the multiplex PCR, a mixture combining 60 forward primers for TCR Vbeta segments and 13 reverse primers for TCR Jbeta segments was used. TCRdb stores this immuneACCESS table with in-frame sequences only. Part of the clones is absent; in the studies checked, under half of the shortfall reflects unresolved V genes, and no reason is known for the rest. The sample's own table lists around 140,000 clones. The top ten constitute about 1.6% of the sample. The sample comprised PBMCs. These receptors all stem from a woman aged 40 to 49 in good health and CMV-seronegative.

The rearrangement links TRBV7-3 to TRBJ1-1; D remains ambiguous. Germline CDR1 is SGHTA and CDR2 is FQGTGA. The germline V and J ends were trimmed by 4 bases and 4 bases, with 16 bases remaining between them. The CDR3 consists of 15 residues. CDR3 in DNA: TGTGCCAGCAGCTGGAAAGGAGGTATCGGCACTGAAGCTTTCTTT. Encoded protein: CASSWKGGIGTEAFF.

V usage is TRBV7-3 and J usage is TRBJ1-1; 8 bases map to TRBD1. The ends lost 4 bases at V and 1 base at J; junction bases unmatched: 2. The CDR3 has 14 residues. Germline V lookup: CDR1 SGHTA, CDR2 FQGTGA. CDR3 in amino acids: CASSSGGSNTEAFF. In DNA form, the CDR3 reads TGTGCCAGCAGCTCAGGGGGCTCGAACACTGAAGCTTTCTTT.

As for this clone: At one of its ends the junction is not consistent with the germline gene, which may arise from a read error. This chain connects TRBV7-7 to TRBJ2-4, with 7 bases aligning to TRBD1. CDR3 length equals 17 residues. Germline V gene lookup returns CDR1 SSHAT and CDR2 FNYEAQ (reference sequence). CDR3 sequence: CASSRQGSLLAKNIQYF. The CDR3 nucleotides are TGTGCTAGCAGCAGACAGGGATCTCTCCTAGCCAAAAACATTCAGTACTTC.

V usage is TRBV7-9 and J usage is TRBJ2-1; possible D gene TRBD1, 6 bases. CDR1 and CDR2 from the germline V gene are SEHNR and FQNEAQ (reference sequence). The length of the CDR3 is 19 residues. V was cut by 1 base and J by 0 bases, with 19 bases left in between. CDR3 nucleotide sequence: TGTGCCAGCAGCTTAGATCCTCTGTCGGTCAGGGGCTCCTACAATGAGCAGTTCTTC. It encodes CASSLDPLSVRGSYNEQFF.

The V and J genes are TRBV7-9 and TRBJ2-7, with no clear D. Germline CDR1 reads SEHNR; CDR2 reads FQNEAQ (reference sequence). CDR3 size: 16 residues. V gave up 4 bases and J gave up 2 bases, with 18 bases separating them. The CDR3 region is CASSSRHWIFTYEQYV. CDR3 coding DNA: TGTGCCAGCAGCTCGCGACACTGGATCTTTACCTACGAGCAGTACGTC.

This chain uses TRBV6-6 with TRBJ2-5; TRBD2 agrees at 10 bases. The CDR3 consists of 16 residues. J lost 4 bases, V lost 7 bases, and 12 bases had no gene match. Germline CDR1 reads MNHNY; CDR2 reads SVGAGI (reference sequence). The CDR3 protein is CASTHGSAGGRETQYF. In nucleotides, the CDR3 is TGTGCCAGCACTCACGGGTCAGCGGGGGGGCGAGAGACCCAGTACTTC.

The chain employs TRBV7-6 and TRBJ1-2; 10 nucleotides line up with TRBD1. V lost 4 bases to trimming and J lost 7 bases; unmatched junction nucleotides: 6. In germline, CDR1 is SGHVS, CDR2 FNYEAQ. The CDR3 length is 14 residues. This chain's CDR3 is CASSSTGGVGGYTF. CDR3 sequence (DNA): TGTGCCAGCAGCTCGACAGGGGGCGTTGGTGGCTACACCTTC.

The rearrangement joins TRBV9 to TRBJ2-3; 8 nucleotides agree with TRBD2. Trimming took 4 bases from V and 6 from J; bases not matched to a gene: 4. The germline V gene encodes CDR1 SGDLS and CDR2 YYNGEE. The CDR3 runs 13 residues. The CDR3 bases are TGTGCCAGCAGCCCCCGGGGGGGCGATACGCAGTATTTT. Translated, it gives CASSPRGGDTQYF.

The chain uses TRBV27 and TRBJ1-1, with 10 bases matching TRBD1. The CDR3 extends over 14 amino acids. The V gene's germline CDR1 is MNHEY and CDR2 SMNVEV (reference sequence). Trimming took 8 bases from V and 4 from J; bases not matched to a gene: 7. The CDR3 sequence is CASRQDRGPTEAFF. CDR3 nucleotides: TGTGCCAGCCGGCAAGACAGGGGGCCCACTGAAGCTTTCTTT.

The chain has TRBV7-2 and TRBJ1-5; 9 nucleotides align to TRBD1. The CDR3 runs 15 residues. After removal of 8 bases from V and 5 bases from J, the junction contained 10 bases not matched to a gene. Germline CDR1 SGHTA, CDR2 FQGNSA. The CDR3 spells CASSITGQGYQPQHF. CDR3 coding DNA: TGTGCCAGCTCAATTACCGGACAGGGGTATCAGCCCCAGCATTTT.

The CDR3 DNA sequence: TGTGCCATCACAGCGGGGGGGCCTGCCGCTCAGTACTTC. Amino acids: CAITAGGPAAQYF. This chain uses TRBV10-3 with TRBJ2-4; 10 bases are a match to TRBD2. Unmatched junction bases numbered 9, after V lost 7 bases and J lost 12 bases. Germline V gene lookup returns CDR1 ENHRY and CDR2 SYGVKD. The CDR3 contains 13 residues.

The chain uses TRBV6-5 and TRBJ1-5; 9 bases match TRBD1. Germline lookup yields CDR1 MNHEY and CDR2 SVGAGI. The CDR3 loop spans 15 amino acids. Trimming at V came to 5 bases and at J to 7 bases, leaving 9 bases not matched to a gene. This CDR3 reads CASSPGQGGRQPQHF. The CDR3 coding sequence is TGTGCCAGCAGTCCGGGACAGGGAGGACGCCAGCCCCAGCATTTT.

The CDR3 here is CASSQSGGDGYTF. CDR3 nucleotides: TGTGCCAGCAGCCAGTCGGGGGGGGATGGCTACACCTTC. The chain uses TRBV7-9 and TRBJ1-2; D is perhaps TRBD1 (5 bases). The germline V and J ends were trimmed by 5 bases and 6 bases, with 13 bases remaining between them. CDR1 and CDR2 from the germline V gene are SEHNR and FQNEAQ (reference sequence). This CDR3 comprises 13 residues.

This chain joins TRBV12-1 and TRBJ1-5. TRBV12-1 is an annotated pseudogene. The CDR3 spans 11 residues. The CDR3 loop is CASRFDQPQHF. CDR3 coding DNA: TGTGCCAGCAGGTTCGATCAGCCCCAGCATTTT.

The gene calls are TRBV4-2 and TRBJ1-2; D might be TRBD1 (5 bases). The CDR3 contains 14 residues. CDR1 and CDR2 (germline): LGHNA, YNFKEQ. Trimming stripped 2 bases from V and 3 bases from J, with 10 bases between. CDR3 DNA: TGTGCCAGCAGCCAATTACCGGGGGACTATGGCTACACCTTC. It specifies CASSQLPGDYGYTF.

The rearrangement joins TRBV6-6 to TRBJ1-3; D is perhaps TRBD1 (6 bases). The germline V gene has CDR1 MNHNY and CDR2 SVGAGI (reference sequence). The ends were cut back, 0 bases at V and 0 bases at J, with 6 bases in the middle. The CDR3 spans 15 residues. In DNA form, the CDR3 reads TGTGCCAGCAGTTACTCGGACAGCTCTGGAAACACCATATATTTT. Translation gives CASSYSDSSGNTIYF.

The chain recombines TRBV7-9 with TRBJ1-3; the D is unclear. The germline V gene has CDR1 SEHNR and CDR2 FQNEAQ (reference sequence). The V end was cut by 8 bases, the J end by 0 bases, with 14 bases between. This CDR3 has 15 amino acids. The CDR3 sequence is CASSHSRSSGNTIYF. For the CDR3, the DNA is TGTGCCAGCTCTCATTCTCGCAGCTCTGGAAACACCATATATTTT. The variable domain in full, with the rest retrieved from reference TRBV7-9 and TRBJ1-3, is DTGVSQNPRHKITKRGQNVTFRCDPISEHNRLYWYRQTLGQGPEFLTYFQNEAQLEKSRLLSDRFSAERPKGSFSTLEIQRTEQGDSAMYLCASSHSRSSGNTIYFGEGSWLTVV.

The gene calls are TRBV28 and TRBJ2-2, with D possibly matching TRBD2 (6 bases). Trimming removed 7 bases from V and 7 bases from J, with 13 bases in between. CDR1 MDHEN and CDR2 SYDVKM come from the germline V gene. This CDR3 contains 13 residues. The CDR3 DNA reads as TGTGCCAGCATTAACCTGGGGGGCGGGGAGCTGTTTTTT. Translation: CASINLGGGELFF.

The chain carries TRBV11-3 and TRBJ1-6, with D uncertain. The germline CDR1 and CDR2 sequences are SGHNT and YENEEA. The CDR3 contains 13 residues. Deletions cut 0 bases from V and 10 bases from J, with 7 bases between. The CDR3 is CASSLDTESPLHF. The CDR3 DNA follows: TGTGCCAGCAGCTTAGATACAGAATCACCCCTCCACTTT.

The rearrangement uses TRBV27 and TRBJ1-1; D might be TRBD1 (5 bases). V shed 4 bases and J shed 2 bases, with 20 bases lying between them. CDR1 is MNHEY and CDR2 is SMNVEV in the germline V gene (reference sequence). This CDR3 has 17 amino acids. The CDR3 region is CASSSIPGEGLNTEAFF. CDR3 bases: TGTGCCAGCAGTTCTATTCCGGGGGAGGGGCTCAACACTGAAGCTTTCTTT.

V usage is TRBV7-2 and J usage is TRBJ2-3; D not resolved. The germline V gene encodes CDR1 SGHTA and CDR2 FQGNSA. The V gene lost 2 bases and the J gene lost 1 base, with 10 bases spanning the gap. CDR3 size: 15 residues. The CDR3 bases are TGTGCCAGCAGCTTATTAATAAGCGGCACAGATACGCAGTATTTT. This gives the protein CASSLLISGTDTQYF.

The CDR3 coding sequence is TGCAGTGCTAGACAAAATCAGCCCCAGCATTTT. Its protein is CSARQNQPQHF. V gene TRBV20-1 combines with J gene TRBJ1-5; no clear D gene. The germline V and J ends were trimmed by 2 bases and 4 bases, with 3 bases remaining between them. The CDR3 sequence is 11 residues long. CDR1 and CDR2 (germline): DFQATT, SNEGSKA (reference sequence).

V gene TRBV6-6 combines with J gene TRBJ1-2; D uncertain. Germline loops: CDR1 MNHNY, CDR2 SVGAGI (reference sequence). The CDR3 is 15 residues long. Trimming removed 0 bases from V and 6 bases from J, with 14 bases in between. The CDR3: CASSYSSGSTNGYTF. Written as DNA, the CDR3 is TGTGCCAGCAGTTACTCGTCGGGAAGTACGAATGGCTACACCTTC.

CDR3 amino acids: CASVQGDPYNEQFF. CDR3 in DNA: TGTGCCAGCGTACAGGGGGACCCCTACAATGAGCAGTTCTTC. The chain uses TRBV6-1 and TRBJ2-1, with TRBD1 matching over 8 bases. Trimming cost V 8 bases and J 2 bases; bases outside gene matches: 5. Germline V gives CDR1 MNHNS, CDR2 SASEGT. The CDR3 has 14 amino acids.

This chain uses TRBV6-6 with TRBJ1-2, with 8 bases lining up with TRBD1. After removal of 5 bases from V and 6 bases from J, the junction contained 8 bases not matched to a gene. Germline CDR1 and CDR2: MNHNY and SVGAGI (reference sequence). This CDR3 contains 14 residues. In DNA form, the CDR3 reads TGTGCCAGCAGTCCACGGACAGGGAGGGATGGCTACACCTTC. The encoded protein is CASSPRTGRDGYTF.

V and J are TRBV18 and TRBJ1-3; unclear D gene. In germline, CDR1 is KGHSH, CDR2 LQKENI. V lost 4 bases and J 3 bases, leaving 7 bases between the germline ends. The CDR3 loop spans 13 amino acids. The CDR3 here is CASSQGVGNTIYF. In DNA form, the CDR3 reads TGTGCCAGCTCACAGGGAGTTGGAAACACCATATATTTT.

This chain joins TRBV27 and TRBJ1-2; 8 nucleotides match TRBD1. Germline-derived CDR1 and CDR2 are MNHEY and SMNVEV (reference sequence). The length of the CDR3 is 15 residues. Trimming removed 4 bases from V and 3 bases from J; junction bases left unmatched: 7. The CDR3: CASSSQGAEDYGYTF. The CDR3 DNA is TGTGCCAGCAGTTCCCAGGGGGCCGAGGACTATGGCTACACCTTC.

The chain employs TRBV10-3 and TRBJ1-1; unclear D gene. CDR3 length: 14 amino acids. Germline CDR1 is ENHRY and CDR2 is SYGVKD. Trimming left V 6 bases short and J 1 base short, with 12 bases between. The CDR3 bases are TGTGCCATCAGCGTTTCGGGAGCGAACACTGAAGCTTTCTTT. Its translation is CAISVSGANTEAFF.

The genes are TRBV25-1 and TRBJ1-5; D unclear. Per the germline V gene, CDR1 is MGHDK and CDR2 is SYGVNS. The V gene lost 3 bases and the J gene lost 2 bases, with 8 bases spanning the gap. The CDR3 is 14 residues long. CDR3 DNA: TGTGCCAGCAGTGAGAGTCTCGGCAATCAGCCCCAGCATTTT. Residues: CASSESLGNQPQHF.

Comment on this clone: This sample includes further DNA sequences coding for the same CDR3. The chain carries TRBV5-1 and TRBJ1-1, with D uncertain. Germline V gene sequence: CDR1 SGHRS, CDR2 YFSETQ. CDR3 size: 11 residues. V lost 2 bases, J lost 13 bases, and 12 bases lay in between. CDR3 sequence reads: CASSLRDMLFF. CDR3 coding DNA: TGCGCCAGCAGCTTAAGAGACATGCTTTTCTTT.

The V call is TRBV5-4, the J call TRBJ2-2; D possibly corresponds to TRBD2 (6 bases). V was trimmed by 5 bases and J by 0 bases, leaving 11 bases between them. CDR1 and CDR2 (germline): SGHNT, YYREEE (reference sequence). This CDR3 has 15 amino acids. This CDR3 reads CASRVQRANTGELFF. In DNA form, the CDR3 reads TGTGCCAGCAGGGTTCAGCGGGCGAACACCGGGGAGCTGTTTTTT.

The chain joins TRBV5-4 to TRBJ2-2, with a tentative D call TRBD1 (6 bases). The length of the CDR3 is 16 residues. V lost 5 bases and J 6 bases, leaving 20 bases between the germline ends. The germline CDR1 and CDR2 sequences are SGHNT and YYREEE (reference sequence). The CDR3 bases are TGTGCCAGCAGGGTGACAGGTCACAATAGGGCCGGGGAGCTGTTTTTT. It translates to CASRVTGHNRAGELFF.